Below are 30 T cell receptor beta chains sequenced from a single sample in a study of cytomegalovirus exposure and HLA in healthy donors. It was with 60 Vbeta and 13 Jbeta primers that the PCR ran. Profiling relied on immunoSEQ multiplex PCR, and the TCRdb table lists in-frame clones only, not all of them. The table records 150,000 to 180,000 clones, around 79% of them present only once. Input material: PBMCs. These receptors all come from a man aged 30-40 years in good health and CMV-seropositive.

The rearrangement uses TRBV9 and TRBJ1-1, with D uncertain. The CDR3 sequence is 13 residues long. With 2 bases removed from V and 1 base from J, the gap between germline ends came to 6 bases. In germline, CDR1 is SGDLS, CDR2 YYNGEE. The CDR3 DNA sequence: TGTGCCAGCAGCGTTAGCACGAACACTGAAGCTTTCTTT. Its protein product is CASSVSTNTEAFF.

The rearrangement links TRBV2 to TRBJ2-5; 10 positions agree with TRBD1. CDR1 is SNHLY and CDR2 is FYNNEI in the germline V gene. The CDR3 loop spans 15 amino acids. With 8 bases clipped from V and 7 bases from J, the junction kept 13 bases outside the gene matches. CDR3 protein: CASHNMTGGSATQYF. The DNA for the CDR3 is TGTGCCAGCCACAACATGACAGGGGGCTCGGCGACCCAGTACTTC.

This clone was counted only a few times. The chain links TRBV4-1 to TRBJ1-2; possible D gene TRBD1, 6 bases. V lost 0 bases to trimming and J lost 7 bases, with 12 bases between them. The CDR3 sequence is 14 residues long. Germline V gene lookup returns CDR1 MGHRA and CDR2 YSYEKL. CDR3 DNA: TGCGCCAGCAGCCAAGAGACAGGATGGGCTGGCTACACCTTC. Encoded protein: CASSQETGWAGYTF.

The chain couples TRBV30 to TRBJ2-3; TRBD1 matches 9 bases. Germline trimming cut 4 bases from V and 6 bases from J; bases unmatched to any gene: 5. From germline, CDR1 is GTSNPN and CDR2 SVGIG (reference sequence). The CDR3 covers 13 residues. In DNA, the CDR3 is TGTGCCTGGAATACAGGGGGCAGTGATACGCAGTATTTT. Translated: CAWNTGGSDTQYF.

This sequence joins TRBV20-1 and TRBJ1-1; D not resolved. V lost 6 bases to trimming and J lost 6 bases, with 11 bases between them. There are 11 residues in the CDR3. Per germline, CDR1 DFQATT and CDR2 SNEGSKA (reference sequence). The chain's CDR3 is CSAPEVPEAFF. DNA for the CDR3: TGCAGTGCGCCCGAGGTCCCTGAAGCTTTCTTT.

The gene calls are TRBV30 and TRBJ2-4; D perhaps matches TRBD2 (6 bases). The germline CDR1 and CDR2 sequences are GTSNPN and SVGIG (reference sequence). CDR3 length equals 13 residues. V was cut by 0 bases and J by 7 bases, with 10 bases left in between. The CDR3 region has the DNA TGTGCCTGGAGTGTGCGGGGTGGGAACATTCAGTACTTC. Its protein product is CAWSVRGGNIQYF.

This rearrangement joins TRBV11-1 to TRBJ1-1; maybe TRBD1 (5 bases). Germline V gene data show CDR1 as SGHAT and CDR2 as FQDESV (reference sequence). The CDR3 sequence is 16 residues long. Trimming took 5 bases from V and 6 from J, leaving 22 bases between them. This CDR3 reads CASSTNQGLGGSEAFF. For the CDR3, the DNA is TGTGCCAGCAGCACAAACCAGGGACTCGGTGGTTCTGAAGCTTTCTTT.

This clone was recorded a few times. This rearrangement joins TRBV5-4 to TRBJ1-3; unclear D gene. This CDR3 is built from 15 residues. Per germline, CDR1 SGHNT and CDR2 YYREEE (reference sequence). V was trimmed by 4 bases and J by 4 bases, leaving 15 bases between them. The CDR3 loop reads CASSRLDIPGNTIYF. The CDR3 coding sequence is TGTGCCAGCAGCAGATTAGACATTCCCGGAAACACCATATATTTT.

This clone was detected once. DNA of the CDR3: TGTGCCAGCAGTGGACTAGCGGCCACAGATACGCAGTATTTT. Amino acid sequence: CASSGLAATDTQYF. This sequence joins TRBV6-5 and TRBJ2-3, with 10 positions matching TRBD2. The V gene's germline CDR1 is MNHEY and CDR2 SVGAGI. The CDR3 consists of 14 residues. After removal of 5 bases from V and 2 bases from J, the junction contained 1 base not matched to a gene.

CDR3 amino acids: CASSGTQDRGLEKLFF. CDR3 sequence (DNA): TGTGCCAGCAGCGGTACTCAGGACAGGGGTCTTGAAAAACTGTTTTTT. This chain connects TRBV27 to TRBJ1-4; 9 positions match TRBD1. This CDR3 spans 16 amino acids. Germline V gene sequence: CDR1 MNHEY, CDR2 SMNVEV (reference sequence). The V and J ends lost 6 bases and 7 bases, in that order; junction bases with no gene match: 12.

This rearrangement joins TRBV29-1 to TRBJ1-2; D is uncertain. The germline CDR1 and CDR2 sequences are SQVTM and ANQGSEA. This CDR3 is 10 amino acids long. V shed 3 bases and J shed 6 bases, with 5 bases lying between them. This CDR3 reads CSVERDGYTF. CDR3 DNA: TGCAGCGTTGAGAGGGATGGCTACACCTTC.

The chain has TRBV27 and TRBJ1-1; a possible D gene is TRBD1 (5 bases). The germline V gene encodes CDR1 MNHEY and CDR2 SMNVEV (reference sequence). Trimming took off 3 bases at V and 10 bases at J, with 9 bases between the two ends. The CDR3 is made up of 11 amino acids. The CDR3 region has the DNA TGTGCCAGCAGTTTCGCGGGGGGAGCTTTCTTT. Its protein is CASSFAGGAFF.

This clone came up a few times. The V call is TRBV7-2, the J call TRBJ2-1; 9 nucleotides match TRBD2. CDR3 length: 16 residues. Germline V gene lookup returns CDR1 SGHTA and CDR2 FQGNSA. The J segment lost 6 bases and the V segment lost 0 bases, leaving 6 bases of the junction unmatched. The CDR3 DNA reads as TGTGCCAGCAGCTTAGCGGGCGGGGGGGCCCTCAATGAGCAGTTCTTC. As protein: CASSLAGGGALNEQFF.

The chain carries TRBV5-1 and TRBJ1-5; D may be TRBD1 (5 bases). Trimming pared 4 bases from V and 0 bases from J, leaving 11 bases between. The CDR3 extends over 15 amino acids. Germline CDR1 SGHRS, CDR2 YFSETQ. The CDR3 coding sequence is TGCGCCAGCAGCACCGCAGGGCTTAGCAATCAGCCCCAGCATTTT. Translation gives CASSTAGLSNQPQHF.

The rearrangement links TRBV2 to TRBJ1-4, with TRBD1 as a possible D gene (6 bases). The CDR3 extends over 13 amino acids. The germline CDR1 and CDR2 sequences are SNHLY and FYNNEI. V lost 10 bases and J lost 5, with 14 bases in between. Written as DNA, the CDR3 is TGTGCCATATTGGGACAAGGCAATGAAAAACTGTTTTTT. This translates into CAILGQGNEKLFF.

This clone occurred once. V is TRBV27 and J is TRBJ1-5; 7 bases line up with TRBD1. The germline V gene encodes CDR1 MNHEY and CDR2 SMNVEV (reference sequence). The junction had 5 bases not matched to a gene; V was cut back by 6 bases and J by 0 bases. This CDR3 region has 15 residues. As DNA, the CDR3 is TGTGCCAGCAGCCAACGACAGGGTAGCAATCAGCCCCAGCATTTT. This gives the protein CASSQRQGSNQPQHF.

The gene calls are TRBV29-1 and TRBJ2-3; 8 bases match TRBD1. V lost 5 bases and J lost 6; bases outside the gene matches: 10. Per germline, CDR1 SQVTM and CDR2 ANQGSEA. The CDR3 sequence is 14 residues long. CDR3 protein: CSVRDRPAWDTQYF. The CDR3 coding sequence is TGCAGCGTTAGGGACAGGCCTGCTTGGGATACGCAGTATTTT.

The chain recombines TRBV9 with TRBJ2-7; D remains ambiguous. The V gene's germline CDR1 is SGDLS and CDR2 YYNGEE. V lost 2 bases, J lost 5 bases, and 17 bases lay in between. The CDR3 runs to 15 residues. CDR3 amino acids: CASSVSQEIFDEQYF. The DNA for the CDR3 is TGTGCCAGCAGCGTTTCCCAGGAAATCTTCGACGAGCAGTACTTC.

The rearrangement links TRBV30 to TRBJ1-2, with D possibly matching TRBD1 (5 bases). The V gene's germline CDR1 is GTSNPN and CDR2 SVGIG (reference sequence). The CDR3 is 16 amino acids. Trimming left V 5 bases short and J 4 bases short, with 23 bases between. Written as DNA, the CDR3 is TGTGCCTGGGGGGGGTCAGGGAGAGAGATCGGCTATGGCTACACCTTC. Protein product: CAWGGSGREIGYGYTF.

This clone was seen only once. The rearrangement links TRBV5-6 to TRBJ2-5; 13 bases line up with TRBD2. The length of the CDR3 is 16 residues. Germline V gene data show CDR1 as SGHDT and CDR2 as YYEEEE. The V gene end was trimmed by 0 bases and the J gene end by 4 bases; junction bases not matched to a gene: 3. CDR3 region: CASSLERTSGGETQYF. The CDR3 DNA sequence: TGTGCCAGCAGCTTGGAGAGGACTAGCGGGGGAGAGACCCAGTACTTC.

This clone showed up just a few times. The CDR3 here is CASSQTNYGYTF. The CDR3 nucleotides read TGTGCCAGCAGCCAGACTAACTATGGCTACACCTTC. The V and J genes are TRBV5-5 and TRBJ1-2; no clear D. This CDR3 region has 12 residues. The V and J ends lost 4 bases and 0 bases respectively, with 4 bases between them. From germline, CDR1 is SGHKS and CDR2 YYEKEE (reference sequence). Looking up the rest from reference TRBV5-5 and TRBJ1-2 gives the full variable domain: DAGVTQSPTHLIKTRGQQVTLRCSPISGHKSVSWYQQVLGQGPQFIFQYYEKEERGRGNFPDRFSARQFPNYSSELNVNALLLGDSALYLCASSQTNYGYTFGSGTRLTVV.

This chain joins TRBV6-6 and TRBJ1-5; D unresolved. Germline V CDR1 and CDR2: MNHNY, SVGAGI (reference sequence). Trimming removed 7 bases from V and 6 bases from J, with 13 bases in between. The CDR3 is 13 residues long. The CDR3 nucleotides are TGTGCCAGCACCTGGGCTTTGGGTCAGCCCCAGCATTTT. This gives the protein CASTWALGQPQHF.

The chain couples TRBV5-1 to TRBJ1-2; possible D gene TRBD1, 5 bases. This CDR3 contains 14 residues. The V end was cut by 2 bases, the J end by 2 bases, with 10 bases between. Per germline, CDR1 SGHRS and CDR2 YFSETQ. Written as DNA, the CDR3 is TGCGCCAGCAGCTTAACGGACACGAACTATGGCTACACCTTC. Residues: CASSLTDTNYGYTF.

This sequence joins TRBV14 and TRBJ2-1, with D perhaps TRBD2 (5 bases). V was cut by 4 bases and J by 9 bases, with 13 bases left in between. Germline V gives CDR1 SGHDN, CDR2 FVKESK. The CDR3 length is 13 residues. The CDR3: CASSLVEGSEQFF. CDR3 nucleotides: TGTGCCAGCAGCCTCGTAGAGGGCTCTGAGCAGTTCTTC.

V usage is TRBV9 and J usage is TRBJ2-7; a weak D match, TRBD2 (6 bases). Germline CDR1 and CDR2: SGDLS and YYNGEE. This CDR3 contains 15 residues. V was trimmed by 0 bases and J by 4 bases, leaving 14 bases between them. The CDR3 region has the DNA TGTGCCAGCAGCGTAGCCGTGGGGAGGACTTACGAGCAGTACTTC. Amino acids: CASSVAVGRTYEQYF.

The rearrangement uses TRBV27 and TRBJ2-7, with 7 bases fitting TRBD1. Germline V gene lookup returns CDR1 MNHEY and CDR2 SMNVEV (reference sequence). V was pared by 5 bases and J by 0 bases, with 16 bases of the junction left unmatched. The length of the CDR3 is 18 residues. The CDR3 spells CASSLGNSPGQISYEQYF. The CDR3 coding sequence is TGTGCCAGCAGTCTAGGTAACTCCCCGGGACAGATCTCCTACGAGCAGTACTTC.

This clone was seen just once. This rearrangement joins TRBV6-5 to TRBJ2-7, with D perhaps matching TRBD2 (5 bases). Germline V gene sequence: CDR1 MNHEY, CDR2 SVGAGI. Trimming pared 5 bases from V and 2 bases from J, leaving 10 bases between. The CDR3 is 13 amino acids. CDR3 loop: CASSRLGAYEQYF. The CDR3 DNA follows: TGTGCCAGCAGTCGACTGGGAGCCTACGAGCAGTACTTC.

The rearrangement joins TRBV6-6 to TRBJ2-7; perhaps TRBD1 as D (6 bases). In germline, CDR1 is MNHNY, CDR2 SVGAGI (reference sequence). V was clipped by 6 bases and J by 0 bases, with 18 bases between them. The CDR3 is 16 amino acids. The CDR3 spells CASSSRGGVTSYEQYF. In nucleotides, the CDR3 is TGTGCCAGCAGCAGCCGTGGGGGCGTGACCTCCTACGAGCAGTACTTC.

This chain joins TRBV7-3 and TRBJ2-2, with TRBD2 as a possible D gene (6 bases). Germline V gene data show CDR1 as SGHTA and CDR2 as FQGTGA. The CDR3 totals 17 residues. V lost 4 bases and J lost 0, with 15 bases in between. CDR3 amino acids: CASSSKGAGPNTGELFF. As DNA, the CDR3 is TGTGCCAGCAGCTCAAAAGGGGCGGGGCCGAACACCGGGGAGCTGTTTTTT. Full variable domain (rest looked up from reference TRBV7-3 and TRBJ2-2): GAGVSQTPSNKVTEKGKYVELRCDPISGHTALYWYRQSLGQGPEFLIYFQGTGAADDSGLPNDRFFAVRPEGSVSTLKIQRTERGDSAVYLCASSSKGAGPNTGELFFGEGSRLTVL.

The chain has TRBV4-2 and TRBJ2-7; possibly TRBD2 for D (5 bases). Trimming took off 1 base at V and 2 bases at J, with 9 bases between the two ends. The CDR3 contains 14 residues. Germline V CDR1 and CDR2: LGHNA, YNFKEQ. The chain's CDR3 is CASSQGVGAYEQYF. CDR3 sequence (DNA): TGTGCCAGCAGCCAAGGGGTGGGAGCCTACGAGCAGTACTTC.